Included here is one T cell receptor beta chain sequence, with context. Its antigen is not identified. This sample is drawn from a study of cytomegalovirus exposure and HLA in healthy donors. Study outcomes and limitations: Earlier results showed most TCR beta V segments being productive about 87% or about 30% of the time.

This CDR3 contains 16 residues. Germline V gene lookup returns CDR1 MGHRA and CDR2 YSYEKL. Trimming cost V 4 bases and J 4 bases; bases outside gene matches: 12. The primer mix had 60 Vbeta and 13 Jbeta primers. The repertoire was sequenced with immunoSEQ multiplex PCR; TCRdb's copy has only in-frame clones and lacks some. The sample comprises hundreds of thousands of clones, about 90% of which are singletons, and more than 2% rests with the top ten. The sequence derives from a woman aged 18-29 years in good health and CMV-seronegative. The V call is TRBV4-1, the J call TRBJ1-2; 7 nucleotides match TRBD1. The material sequenced was PBMCs. Here the CDR3 reads CASSPTASDRAYGYTF. DNA for the CDR3: TGCGCCAGCAGCCCAACCGCCAGCGACAGGGCCTATGGCTACACCTTC.